The clone carrying this TCR beta chain came up once. The data derive from a study of blood T cell repertoires in COVID-19. Germline values: CDR1 SGHTA, CDR2 FQGNSA. The CDR3 is 16 residues long. Trimming cost V 5 bases and J 7 bases; bases outside gene matches: 11. Clones were read by immunoSEQ multiplex PCR, and TCRdb kept only the in-frame ones, dropping some. The table shows about 200,000 clones, with roughly 76% occurring only once. J is TRBJ1-2 and V is TRBV7-2; 12 bases are shared with TRBD1. This sequence originates from a human donor in a cohort sampled during active COVID-19. The sample comprised peripheral blood. For the CDR3, the DNA is TGTGCCAGCAGCCCAACGACGGGACAGGGGGCGGGTGGCTACACCTTC. Translated, it gives CASSPTTGQGAGGYTF. The full variable domain, with the rest looked up from reference TRBV7-2 and TRBJ1-2, is GAGVSQSPSNKVTEKGKDVELRCDPISGHTALYWYRQSLGQGLEFLIYFQGNSAPDKSGLPSDRFSAERTGGSVSTLTIQRTQQEDSAVYLCASSPTTGQGAGGYTFGSGTRLTVV.